This T cell receptor beta chain was found in a study of shared clonotypes between healthy human individuals. Germline CDR1 and CDR2: MNHNS and SASEGT. Unmatched junction bases numbered 7, after V lost 5 bases and J lost 1 base. The CDR3 loop spans 15 amino acids. Remarks on this clone: Its antigen is not known.

Study outcomes and limitations: Only blood samples were collected, and tissue repertoires likely differ.

DNA at 150 to 200 ng, about 30,000 T cell genomes, went into sorted-subset replicate PCRs. Some clones are missing from TCRdb's copy, which holds only in-frame ones; the method was immunoSEQ multiplex PCR. Of 330,000 or so clones listed, over 65% were seen once; the top ten hold under 13%. The sequence was collected from a man aged 30 to 39 in good health. This chain connects TRBV6-1 to TRBJ2-5; 7 positions match TRBD1. Input material: memory CD4+ T cells sorted from blood. The subset denotes: CD45RA-negative fraction. The CDR3 coding sequence is TGTGCCAGCAGTAAGCACCGGGACAGCCAAGAGACCCAGTACTTC. This gives the protein CASSKHRDSQETQYF.